A selection of T cell receptor beta chains follows, all from one sample in a study of cytomegalovirus exposure and HLA in healthy donors. The method was immunoSEQ multiplex PCR; TCRdb's version includes in-frame clones alone and lacks a portion of them. The sample comprises 150,000 or so clones, about 65% of which are singletons, and around 6.9% rests with the top ten. The sequenced sample consisted of PBMCs. Every receptor here comes from a man in his forties in good health and CMV-seropositive. CDR3s include the opening cysteine and the closing phenylalanine or tryptophan. D genes are given only for firm matches. Clone size is given for some rows only: seen once, a few or many times, or a class if the clone is expanded.

V	D	J	size	DNA	CDR3
TRBV5-1	TRBD1	TRBJ1-1	-	TGCGCCAGCAAATCGGGGGGGACAGGGGAAAAAGCTTTCTTT	CASKSGGTGEKAFF
TRBV2	TRBD2	TRBJ2-3	-	TGTGCCAGCACTAAGACTAGCGGGGGGGCCTCTAAAGATACGCAGTATTTT	CASTKTSGGASKDTQYF
TRBV7-7	TRBD2	TRBJ2-2	-	TGTGCTAGCACCCCGGGGGGAACCGGGGAGCTGTTTTTT	CASTPGGTGELFF
TRBV4-2	-	TRBJ2-1	-	TGTGCCAGCAGCCAACAGGGAATGGGGGCCGGAGGTGAGCAGTTCTTC	CASSQQGMGAGGEQFF
TRBV30	-	TRBJ2-7	-	TGTGCCTGGACGGTGACAGATTTCTCCTACGAGCAGTACTTC	CAWTVTDFSYEQYF
TRBV6-6	-	TRBJ2-7	-	TGTGCCAGCAGTATACACGGGACATACTACGAGCAGTACTTC	CASSIHGTYYEQYF
TRBV7-2	-	TRBJ1-6	-	TGTGCCAGCAGCTCCCAGAGGGTTTCACCCCTCCACTTT	CASSSQRVSPLHF
TRBV6-5	TRBD1	TRBJ2-7	-	TGTGCCAGCAGTTACTCTGTAAGAGACAGGGTCTACGAGCAGTACTTC	CASSYSVRDRVYEQYF
TRBV9	-	TRBJ1-6	-	TGTGCCAGCAGCGTAGCACAGACTTCACCCCTCCACTTT	CASSVAQTSPLHF
TRBV18	TRBD2	TRBJ2-1	-	TGTGCCAGCTCACCCGGGACTAGCGGGGGAGGAACCTACAATGAGCAGTTCTTC	CASSPGTSGGGTYNEQFF
TRBV6-5	-	TRBJ1-4	-	TGTGCCAGCAGTTACTCGATCGGGGTAACTAATGAAAAACTGTTTTTT	CASSYSIGVTNEKLFF
TRBV6-5	-	TRBJ1-1	-	TGTGCCAGCAGTTACCAGGGTCACACTGAAGCTTTCTTT	CASSYQGHTEAFF
TRBV25-1	TRBD1	TRBJ2-7	-	TGTGCCAGCAGTGTCCGGGACAGGGGCTACGAGCAGTACTTC	CASSVRDRGYEQYF
TRBV13	TRBD2	TRBJ2-3	-	TGTGCCAGCAGCTTACCGCGCGGACTAGTTAGCACAGATACGCAGTATTTT	CASSLPRGLVSTDTQYF
TRBV7-3	TRBD1	TRBJ1-6	-	TGTGCCAGCAGCTTAAATGAGGGGGCGTCACCCCTCCACTTT	CASSLNEGASPLHF
TRBV7-9	TRBD2	TRBJ2-1	few	TGTGCCAGCAGCTTAGGGGCTAGCGGGGGGGGAATACTCAATGAGCAGTTCTTC	CASSLGASGGGILNEQFF
TRBV2	-	TRBJ1-3	-	TGTGCCAGCAGCTCGGACGGGAGCTCTGGAAACACCATATATTTT	CASSSDGSSGNTIYF
TRBV30	TRBD2	TRBJ2-3	-	TGTGCCTGGAGTGATGGGGGACTAGCGGGCACAGATACGCAGTATTTT	CAWSDGGLAGTDTQYF